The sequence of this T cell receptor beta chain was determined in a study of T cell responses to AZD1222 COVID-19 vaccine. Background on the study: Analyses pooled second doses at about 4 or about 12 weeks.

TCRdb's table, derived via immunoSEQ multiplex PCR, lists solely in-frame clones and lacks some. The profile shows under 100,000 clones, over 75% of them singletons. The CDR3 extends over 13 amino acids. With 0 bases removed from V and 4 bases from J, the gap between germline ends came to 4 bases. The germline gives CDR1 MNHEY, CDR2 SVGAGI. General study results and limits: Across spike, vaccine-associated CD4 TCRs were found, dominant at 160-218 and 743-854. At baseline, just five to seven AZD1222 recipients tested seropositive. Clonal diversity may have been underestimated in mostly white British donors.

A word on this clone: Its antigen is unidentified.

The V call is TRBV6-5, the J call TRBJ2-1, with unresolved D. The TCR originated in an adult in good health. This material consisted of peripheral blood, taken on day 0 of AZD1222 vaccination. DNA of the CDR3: TGTGCCAGCAGTTACTCTGAGTACAATGAGCAGTTCTTC. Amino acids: CASSYSEYNEQFF.